The 14 T cell receptor beta chains below all came from one sample that was sequenced in a study of blood T cells in healthy people across ages. A second PCR, run for about 7 to 11 cycles, used a sample-barcoded 5' primer plus a J-beta primer mix. TCRdb passed the 5' RACE reads through MiXCR, listing each CDR3 protein once. This table has fewer than 650,000 distinct CDR3 sequences, about 27% appearing once. A further study also used this sample, focusing on T cells of mothers and their children.

The sequenced sample consisted of blood. The receptors here all came from a boy aged 2 to 10 in good health.

The chain employs TRBV20-1 and TRBJ2-5, with D hard to call. The DNA matches TRBJ2-1 better at its end, which makes the J call doubtful. This CDR3 has 16 amino acids. CDR1 and CDR2 (germline): DFQATT, SNEGSKA (reference sequence). The CDR3 loop reads CSARAVGRRTYNEQFF. The DNA of the CDR3 is TGCAGTGCTAGAGCCGTAGGGCGACGTACCTACAATGAGCAGTTCTTC.

The CDR3 loop reads CASSPTIQETQYF. The CDR3, as DNA: TGCGCCAGCAGCCCCACGATACAAGAGACCCAGTACTTC. V is TRBV5-1 and J is TRBJ2-5; D unresolved. Looked up from germline, CDR1 is SGHRS and CDR2 is YFSETQ. The CDR3 covers 13 residues. V shed 4 bases and J shed 2 bases, with 9 bases lying between them. Full variable domain (missing parts from reference TRBV5-1 and TRBJ2-5): KAGVTQTPRYLIKTRGQQVTLSCSPISGHRSVSWYQQTPGQGLQFLFEYFSETQRNKGNFPGRFSGRQFSNSRSEMNVSTLELGDSALYLCASSPTIQETQYFGPGTRLLVL.

This rearrangement joins TRBV25-1 to TRBJ2-5; 14 bases match TRBD2. This CDR3 comprises 17 residues. With V trimmed by 6 bases and J by 1 base, 7 bases remained unmatched. Germline lookup yields CDR1 MGHDK and CDR2 SYGVNS. The CDR3 region has the DNA TGTGCCAGCAGCCTAGGACTAGCGGGGGGTCTCCAAGAGACCCAGTACTTC. Translation gives CASSLGLAGGLQETQYF. Full variable domain (missing parts from reference TRBV25-1 and TRBJ2-5): EADIYQTPRYLVIGTGKKITLECSQTMGHDKMYWYQQDPGMELHLIHYSYGVNSTEKGDLSSESTVSRIRTEHFPLTLESARPSHTSQYLCASSLGLAGGLQETQYFGPGTRLLVL.

The CDR3 nucleotides are TGTGCCAGCAGCCCGGGAGGACTGTCCCAAGAGACCCAGTACTTC. Amino acid sequence: CASSPGGLSQETQYF. The V gene is TRBV5-4, the J gene TRBJ2-5; 7 bases are a match to TRBD2. After removal of 4 bases from V and 1 base from J, the junction contained 7 bases not matched to a gene. The CDR3 spans 15 residues. Looked up from germline, CDR1 is SGHNT and CDR2 is YYREEE (reference sequence).

V usage is TRBV10-3 and J usage is TRBJ1-2; D call uncertain. Germline CDR1 and CDR2: ENHRY and SYGVKD. V lost 1 base to trimming and J lost 3 bases, with 6 bases between them. The CDR3 spans 13 residues. In nucleotides, the CDR3 is TGTGCCATCAGTGAGTTGCCGGACTATGGCTACACCTTC. Translated: CAISELPDYGYTF.

This clonotype turned up a few times. The chain has TRBV6-5 and TRBJ2-7; D is undetermined. Trimming took off 6 bases at V and 5 bases at J, with 14 bases between the two ends. From germline, CDR1 is MNHEY and CDR2 SVGAGI. The length of the CDR3 is 13 residues. Written as DNA, the CDR3 is TGTGCCAGCAGCGCTGGGGTGGGAAACGAGCAGTACTTC. This encodes CASSAGVGNEQYF.

The rearrangement uses TRBV6-5 and TRBJ2-3; D gene ambiguous. V lost 0 bases, J lost 6 bases, and 7 bases lay in between. CDR1 and CDR2 (germline): MNHEY, SVGAGI. The CDR3 covers 13 residues. The CDR3 is CASSYSGYDTQYF. Here the CDR3 DNA reads TGTGCCAGCAGTTACTCTGGTTATGATACGCAGTATTTT.

The rearrangement links TRBV6-1 to TRBJ2-3; 9 positions match TRBD2. The junction had 5 bases not matched to a gene; V was cut back by 3 bases and J by 4 bases. The length of the CDR3 is 15 residues. Germline V gene data show CDR1 as MNHNS and CDR2 as SASEGT. The CDR3 DNA sequence: TGTGCCAGCAGTGAGGTAGCGGGAGATGCAGATACGCAGTATTTT. This gives the protein CASSEVAGDADTQYF.

This clonotype was recorded only once. The chain combines TRBV28 with TRBJ1-4; D not certain. Trimming took 6 bases from V and 0 from J, leaving 8 bases between them. The length of the CDR3 is 14 residues. Germline CDR1 reads MDHEN; CDR2 reads SYDVKM. The CDR3 loop reads CASSRHATNEKLFF. In nucleotides, the CDR3 is TGTGCCAGCAGCCGACACGCAACTAATGAAAAACTGTTTTTT.

This clonotype was seen a few times. The chain uses TRBV7-2 and TRBJ2-5, with 13 bases aligning to TRBD2. The DNA end is more similar to TRBJ2-7, so the J call may be wrong. The CDR3 extends over 15 amino acids. Germline V lookup: CDR1 SGHTA, CDR2 FQGNSA. The CDR3 DNA reads as TGTGCCAGCAGCATACTAGCGGGGGGGGACTACGAGCAGTACTTC. Encoded protein: CASSILAGGDYEQYF.

CDR3 bases: TGTGCCAGCAGCCAAGGGGGGAGCGGCGAGCAGTACTTC. This gives the protein CASSQGGSGEQYF. The genes are TRBV3-1 and TRBJ2-7; either TRBD1 or TRBD2 may supply D (5 bases each). This CDR3 comprises 13 residues. Germline CDR1 LGHDT, CDR2 YNNKEL (reference sequence). V dropped 1 base and J dropped 6 bases, with 10 bases sitting between them.

This clonotype has a handful of counts. The chain employs TRBV4-3 and TRBJ2-5; TRBD2 aligns across 9 bases. TRBJ2-1 explains the end of the DNA better; the J call may be wrong. CDR3 length: 16 residues. Germline V gene sequence: CDR1 LGHNA, CDR2 YSLEER. CDR3 residues: CASSPGGGRAYNEQFF. CDR3 DNA: TGCGCCAGCAGCCCTGGCGGCGGGAGGGCATACAATGAGCAGTTCTTC.

The chain uses TRBV20-1 and TRBJ2-7; D possibly corresponds to TRBD2 (5 bases). With 7 bases removed from V and 0 bases from J, the gap between germline ends came to 16 bases. The length of the CDR3 is 14 residues. Germline assignment: CDR1 DFQATT and CDR2 SNEGSKA (reference sequence). The CDR3 region is CSVLVRRNSYEQYF. In DNA, the CDR3 is TGCAGTGTCTTAGTTCGGAGGAACTCCTACGAGCAGTACTTC.

There are a few counts of this clonotype. The chain combines TRBV29-1 with TRBJ1-4; possibly TRBD1 for D (5 bases). V gave up 3 bases and J gave up 6 bases, with 11 bases separating them. CDR3 length: 13 residues. Germline values: CDR1 SQVTM, CDR2 ANQGSEA. The CDR3 protein is CSVEEGPHEKLFF. The CDR3 coding sequence is TGCAGCGTTGAGGAGGGACCCCATGAAAAACTGTTTTTT.